Many counts were recorded for the clone carrying this T cell receptor (beta chain). The antigen is undetermined. This entry comes from a study of T cells in Graves' hyperthyroidism and ophthalmopathy. Findings and limits, study-wide: A model of 13 V-J features distinguished ophthalmopathy from stable hyperthyroidism.

TCR beta CDR3 regions were amplified from RNA. With the HTBI primer set, the TCR CDR3 went through a first round of RT-PCR. TCRdb re-called the multiplex PCR reads through MiXCR, storing one row per CDR3 protein. There are about 400,000 distinct CDR3 sequences in the sample; roughly an eighth occur only once, and 25% to 30% lies in the top ten. The germline V gene encodes CDR1 MGHRA and CDR2 YSYEKL. This CDR3 comprises 15 residues. The V and J ends lost 1 base and 6 bases respectively, with 16 bases between them. Diagnostic decisions used clinical symptoms, serum thyroxine and TRAb, thyroid ultrasound and orbital computed tomography. Roughly 9.1 ml of fresh peripheral blood supplied the PBMCs.

The chain links TRBV4-1 to TRBJ2-7; D call uncertain. The sequencing sample was made of blood. The origin of this receptor is a man aged 45 to 65 with Graves' ophthalmopathy. This CDR3 reads CASSQAPAIPLEQYF. The CDR3 bases are TGCGCCAGCAGCCAAGCTCCCGCCATTCCTCTCGAGCAGTACTTC.